Below, 32 T cell receptor beta chains from the same sample are listed, as sequenced in a study of blood T cell repertoires in COVID-19. Clones were read by immunoSEQ multiplex PCR, and TCRdb kept only the in-frame ones, dropping some. The data show about 220,000 clones, about 83% seen once. The sequenced sample was peripheral blood. Receptor source: a woman aged 50 to 65 with acute or convalescent COVID-19.

This clone was seen only once. V gene TRBV28 combines with J gene TRBJ1-2, with 12 bases matching TRBD1. Trimming at V came to 0 bases and at J to 8 bases, leaving 4 bases not matched to a gene. CDR1 MDHEN and CDR2 SYDVKM come from the germline V gene. There are 15 residues in the CDR3. Here the CDR3 DNA reads TGTGCCAGCAGTTTATGGGGACAGGGGGCGCGCGGCTACACCTTC. Its protein product is CASSLWGQGARGYTF.

This chain uses TRBV21-1 with TRBJ2-7; the D call of TRBD1 is as the table states it, not checked on the DNA. TRBV21-1 is flagged as a pseudogene. This CDR3 is 21 amino acids long. The CDR3 loop reads CASSKAISPGQGHVVRHEQYF. The CDR3 DNA reads TGTGCCAGCAGCAAAGCTATTAGTCCGGGACAGGGGCATGTGGTCCGGCACGAGCAGTACTTC.

This clone was seen only a few times. The chain couples TRBV5-1 to TRBJ2-7, with D possibly matching TRBD1 (6 bases). V shed 4 bases and J shed 0 bases, with 14 bases lying between them. The CDR3 is 15 amino acids. Looked up from germline, CDR1 is SGHRS and CDR2 is YFSETQ. The CDR3, as DNA: TGCGCCAGCAGCCACACAACAGGGAGCTCCTACGAGCAGTACTTC. Translating gives CASSHTTGSSYEQYF.

This clone was counted a few times. The rearrangement joins TRBV12-1 to TRBJ2-7; TRBD1 was called by the table and not checked on the DNA. TRBV12-1 is a documented pseudogene. The CDR3 runs 19 residues. CDR3 loop: CASSNRDRDRPLLIREQYF. For the CDR3, the DNA is TGTGCCAGCAGCAACCGGGACAGGGATCGTCCCCTTCTAATCCGCGAGCAGTACTTC.

About this clone: This sample includes further DNA sequences coding for the same CDR3. The chain combines TRBV9 with TRBJ2-7, with 10 bases fitting TRBD2. The CDR3 runs to 14 residues. In germline, CDR1 is SGDLS, CDR2 YYNGEE. With V trimmed by 3 bases and J by 2 bases, 2 bases remained unmatched. The CDR3 loop reads CASSGTSGPYEQYF. CDR3 nucleotide sequence: TGTGCCAGCAGCGGGACTAGCGGACCCTACGAGCAGTACTTC. The variable domain in full, with the rest retrieved from reference TRBV9 and TRBJ2-7, is DSGVTQTPKHLITATGQRVTLRCSPRSGDLSVYWYQQSLDQGLQFLIQYYNGEERAKGNILERFSAQQFPDLHSELNLSSLELGDSALYFCASSGTSGPYEQYFGPGTRLTVT.

The CDR3, as DNA: TGTGCCAGCAGCGCCGGACTAGCGGAAGATACGCAGTATTTT. This codes for CASSAGLAEDTQYF. The chain combines TRBV9 with TRBJ2-3, with 10 nucleotides matching TRBD2. The germline V gene encodes CDR1 SGDLS and CDR2 YYNGEE. The V and J ends lost 3 bases and 5 bases, in that order; junction bases with no gene match: 3. This CDR3 is 14 amino acids long.

V and J are TRBV18 and TRBJ2-1; D might be TRBD1 (5 bases). The germline V gene has CDR1 KGHSH and CDR2 LQKENI. The CDR3 sequence is 16 residues long. V was pared by 3 bases and J by 0 bases, with 12 bases between. In DNA, the CDR3 is TGTGCCAGCTCACCGCCAGGGATTGGCTCCTACAATGAGCAGTTCTTC. Encoded protein: CASSPPGIGSYNEQFF.

The CDR3, as DNA: TGTGCCAGCAGCTTAGGTAACTCTCAAGAGACCCAGTACTTC. It translates to CASSLGNSQETQYF. The V call is TRBV7-2, the J call TRBJ2-5, with unresolved D. CDR1 is SGHTA and CDR2 is FQGNSA in the germline V gene. The V and J ends lost 1 base and 2 bases respectively, with 8 bases between them. The CDR3 is made up of 14 amino acids.

The chain is built from TRBV28 and TRBJ2-7; 11 bases are shared with TRBD2. CDR3 length equals 14 residues. After removal of 3 bases from V and 5 bases from J, the junction contained 3 bases not matched to a gene. The germline V gene encodes CDR1 MDHEN and CDR2 SYDVKM. CDR3 DNA: TGTGCCAGCAGTTTTAGACTAGCGGGAAACGAGCAGTACTTC. Amino acid sequence: CASSFRLAGNEQYF.

As regards this clone: A much larger clone lies one base from this, so it may be a read error. The chain couples TRBV27 to TRBJ1-5; 9 bases fit TRBD1. Looked up from germline, CDR1 is MNHEY and CDR2 is SMNVEV (reference sequence). The CDR3 spans 14 residues. Trimming removed 6 bases from V and 6 bases from J; junction bases left unmatched: 6. The CDR3, as DNA: TGTGCCAGCAGCCCCGGGACAGGGAGTCAGCCCCAGCATTTT. Translated, it gives CASSPGTGSQPQHF.

The sample holds a few counts of this clone. The chain employs TRBV3-1 (or the pseudogene TRBV3-2) and TRBJ2-7; D perhaps matches TRBD1 (6 bases). Germline CDR1 and CDR2: LGHDT and YNNKEL (reference sequence). V lost 0 bases, J lost 7 bases, and 10 bases lay in between. The CDR3 is made up of 13 amino acids. CDR3 sequence: CASSQDLRGEQYF. Here the CDR3 DNA reads TGTGCCAGCAGCCAAGATCTTAGGGGGGAGCAGTACTTC.

The chain employs TRBV5-1 and TRBJ1-1; 8 nucleotides line up with TRBD1. The J segment lost 11 bases and the V segment lost 4 bases, leaving 16 bases of the junction unmatched. CDR1 and CDR2 (germline): SGHRS, YFSETQ. The CDR3 contains 15 residues. The CDR3 DNA is TGCGCCAGCAGCCCAGGGGTCCCGGGACAGGAAAGGGCTTTCTTT. Its protein product is CASSPGVPGQERAFF.

The genes are TRBV6-4 and TRBJ2-2; TRBD2 matches 7 bases. Germline CDR1 is MRHNA and CDR2 is SNTAGT. Trimming removed 0 bases from V and 0 bases from J; junction bases left unmatched: 4. The CDR3 consists of 17 residues. CDR3 in DNA: TGTGCCAGCAGTGACTCGGAGGGAGGGCCGAACACCGGGGAGCTGTTTTTT. This gives the protein CASSDSEGGPNTGELFF.

This clone was observed a handful of times. The chain combines TRBV4-2 with TRBJ2-7; tentative D call: TRBD2 (7 bases). This CDR3 has 14 residues. Trimming shortened V by 3 bases and J by 7 bases, and 16 bases separated the two germline ends. Germline CDR1 and CDR2: LGHNA and YNFKEQ. CDR3 residues: CASSQKGGGREQYF. CDR3 nucleotides: TGTGCCAGCAGCCAGAAAGGGGGGGGAAGGGAGCAGTACTTC.

V and J are TRBV11-2 and TRBJ1-6, with 9 bases identical to TRBD1. This CDR3 has 17 residues. The germline gives CDR1 SGHAT, CDR2 FQNNGV. After removal of 2 bases from V and 10 bases from J, the junction contained 12 bases not matched to a gene. The CDR3: CASSLTGGQGSESPLHF. DNA for the CDR3: TGTGCCAGCAGCTTAACGGGAGGACAGGGGTCGGAATCACCCCTCCACTTT.

The chain is built from TRBV19 and TRBJ2-1; 14 bases fit TRBD2. J gave up 5 bases and V 5 bases, and 5 bases lay outside the gene matches. The CDR3 sequence is 16 residues long. In germline, CDR1 is LNHDA, CDR2 SQIVND (reference sequence). For the CDR3, the DNA is TGTGCCAGTAGTCCCAGACTAGCGGGAGGGGACAATGAGCAGTTCTTC. Translation gives CASSPRLAGGDNEQFF. The whole variable domain, remainder taken from reference TRBV19 and TRBJ2-1, is DGGITQSPKYLFRKEGQNVTLSCEQNLNHDAMYWYRQDPGQGLRLIYYSQIVNDFQKGDIAEGYSVSREKKESFPLTVTSAQKNPTAFYLCASSPRLAGGDNEQFFGPGTRLTVL.

This clone appeared a single time. This sequence joins TRBV6-5 and TRBJ1-1; possibly TRBD1 for D (5 bases). Trimming removed 7 bases at V and 4 bases at J, with 16 bases between. This CDR3 comprises 14 residues. Germline CDR1 MNHEY, CDR2 SVGAGI. The DNA of the CDR3 is TGTGCCAGCATCAGTCAGGGAGGCCGCACTGAAGCTTTCTTT. Its translation is CASISQGGRTEAFF.

The CDR3 is CASSYGTYNEQFF. DNA for the CDR3: TGTGCCAGCAGTTACGGGACTTACAATGAGCAGTTCTTC. The chain recombines TRBV6-5 with TRBJ2-1, with D possibly matching TRBD2 (6 bases). The germline V gene has CDR1 MNHEY and CDR2 SVGAGI. The V end was cut by 2 bases, the J end by 4 bases, with 6 bases between. CDR3 size: 13 residues.

This chain joins TRBV5-8 and TRBJ2-7, with 9 bases lining up with TRBD1. Germline assignment: CDR1 SGHTS and CDR2 YDEGEE. V dropped 2 bases and J dropped 5; count of bases not matched to a gene: 8. The CDR3 runs 15 residues. CDR3 protein: CASSLSGQGFHEQYF. CDR3 nucleotide sequence: TGTGCCAGCAGCTTATCGGGACAGGGTTTCCACGAGCAGTACTTC. Filled out from reference TRBV5-8 and TRBJ2-7, the complete variable domain reads EAGVTQSPTHLIKTRGQQATLRCSPISGHTSVYWYQQALGLGLQFLLWYDEGEERNRGNFPPRFSGRQFPNYSSELNVNALELEDSALYLCASSLSGQGFHEQYFGPGTRLTVT.

V and J are TRBV11-3 and TRBJ1-1; 8 bases agree with TRBD1. This CDR3 spans 14 amino acids. Trimming removed 6 bases from V and 5 bases from J; junction bases left unmatched: 8. Germline-derived CDR1 and CDR2 are SGHNT and YENEEA. CDR3: CASSQDRAGTEAFF. The CDR3 DNA follows: TGTGCCAGCAGTCAGGACAGGGCCGGGACTGAAGCTTTCTTT. Using reference TRBV11-3 and TRBJ1-1 for the parts outside the CDR3, the full variable domain is EAGVVQSPRYKIIEKKQPVAFWCNPISGHNTLYWYLQNLGQGPELLIRYENEEAVDDSQLPKDRFSAERLKGVDSTLKIQPAELGDSAVYLCASSQDRAGTEAFFGQGTRLTVV.

This chain joins TRBV18 and TRBJ2-7; 12 nucleotides match TRBD2. CDR1 and CDR2 (germline): KGHSH, LQKENI. The CDR3 length is 15 residues. Trimming at V came to 4 bases and at J to 5 bases, leaving 6 bases not matched to a gene. Here the CDR3 DNA reads TGTGCCAGCTCACTTCCGGGACTAGCGGGCCACGAGCAGTACTTC. As protein: CASSLPGLAGHEQYF.

The chain joins TRBV21-1 to TRBJ2-7; the DNA was not used to check the table's D call, TRBD2. TRBV21-1 is reported as a pseudogene. The CDR3 runs to 19 residues. CDR3 amino acids: CASSKVILAGGPPVYEQYF. The CDR3 nucleotides are TGTGCCAGCAGCAAAGTTATCCTAGCGGGAGGGCCTCCCGTCTACGAGCAGTACTTC.

The rearrangement links TRBV9 to TRBJ1-4; TRBD1 agrees at 8 bases. The junction had 13 bases not matched to a gene; V was cut back by 4 bases and J by 8 bases. The CDR3 has 16 amino acids. The V gene's germline CDR1 is SGDLS and CDR2 YYNGEE. In DNA, the CDR3 is TGTGCCAGCAGCCAAGTTACGGGACAGGCGGGGGAAAAACTGTTTTTT. Translation gives CASSQVTGQAGEKLFF.

This clone was seen only once. The rearrangement uses TRBV6-6 and TRBJ2-7; TRBD2 agrees at 11 bases. V was clipped by 4 bases and J by 3 bases; unmatched bases: 8. Germline values: CDR1 MNHNY, CDR2 SVGAGI (reference sequence). The CDR3 sequence is 16 residues long. Here the CDR3 DNA reads TGTGCCAGCAGTTCTCCCACTAGCGGGAGCCACTACGAGCAGTACTTC. It specifies CASSSPTSGSHYEQYF.

The rearrangement joins TRBV24-1 to TRBJ2-3; 12 bases match TRBD1. This CDR3 region has 16 residues. Trimming took 4 bases from V and 5 from J; bases not matched to a gene: 6. CDR1 and CDR2 (germline): KGHDR, SFDVKD. The CDR3 loop is CATSETGTGGVDTQYF. The DNA of the CDR3 is TGTGCCACCAGTGAGACCGGGACAGGGGGCGTAGATACGCAGTATTTT.

The genes are TRBV5-1 and TRBJ2-7; D is perhaps TRBD2 (5 bases). Germline V gene data show CDR1 as SGHRS and CDR2 as YFSETQ. The CDR3 totals 17 residues. The V end was cut by 2 bases, the J end by 6 bases, with 24 bases between. CDR3 in DNA: TGCGCCAGCAGCTTTAATACTGAAGGTCCAGAGAGGGCCGAGCAGTACTTC. Amino acid sequence: CASSFNTEGPERAEQYF.

The genes are TRBV4-2 and TRBJ2-7; a possible D gene is TRBD2 (7 bases). Between the trimmed V and J ends, which lost 4 bases and 4 bases, there was a span of 20 bases. Germline assignment: CDR1 LGHNA and CDR2 YNFKEQ. This CDR3 has 16 amino acids. The CDR3 nucleotides are TGTGCCAGCAGCCCCGCGAGGGGGGGGGAGGATTACGAGCAGTACTTC. As protein: CASSPARGGEDYEQYF.

This chain joins TRBV19 and TRBJ2-5; TRBD1 matches 9 bases. V lost 5 bases and J lost 6; bases outside the gene matches: 10. The CDR3 runs to 15 residues. CDR1 LNHDA and CDR2 SQIVND come from the germline V gene (reference sequence). The CDR3, as DNA: TGTGCCAGTAGTGCCGACAGGGGGGCATGGCAGACCCAGTACTTC. It is translated as CASSADRGAWQTQYF.

The CDR3 DNA reads as TGTGCCAGCAGCCAAGACGCTAGCGGGAGGGCCTTGGAGACCCAGTACTTC. Amino acid sequence: CASSQDASGRALETQYF. The chain joins TRBV14 to TRBJ2-5; 12 bases are shared with TRBD2. This CDR3 contains 17 residues. V lost 0 bases, J lost 5 bases, and 7 bases stayed unmatched. CDR1 and CDR2 from the germline V gene are SGHDN and FVKESK.

This chain links TRBV10-1 with TRBJ2-1, with D perhaps TRBD2 (6 bases). The CDR3 contains 16 residues. V lost 3 bases and J lost 5, with 17 bases in between. Germline-derived CDR1 and CDR2 are WNHNN and SYGVQD (reference sequence). DNA for the CDR3: TGCGCCAGCAGTGAAGATAGCCTAGCGCTAAACAATGAGCAGTTCTTC. Its protein product is CASSEDSLALNNEQFF.

The chain links TRBV28 to TRBJ1-5; 7 nucleotides agree with TRBD1. The trim removed 7 bases at V and 0 bases at J, leaving 3 bases unmatched. Germline V gene sequence: CDR1 MDHEN, CDR2 SYDVKM. CDR3 length: 14 amino acids. DNA of the CDR3: TGTGCCAGCAAGGGGGCCTATAGCAATCAGCCCCAGCATTTT. Translated, it gives CASKGAYSNQPQHF.

This clone is a singleton in its sample. The chain combines TRBV15 with TRBJ2-3, with 9 bases aligning to TRBD1. The length of the CDR3 is 15 residues. Germline-derived CDR1 and CDR2 are LNHNV and YYDKDF (reference sequence). Trimming at V came to 5 bases and at J to 4 bases, leaving 7 bases not matched to a gene. The CDR3 loop reads CATSFGTGRADTQYF. DNA of the CDR3: TGTGCCACCAGCTTCGGGACAGGGAGGGCAGATACGCAGTATTTT.